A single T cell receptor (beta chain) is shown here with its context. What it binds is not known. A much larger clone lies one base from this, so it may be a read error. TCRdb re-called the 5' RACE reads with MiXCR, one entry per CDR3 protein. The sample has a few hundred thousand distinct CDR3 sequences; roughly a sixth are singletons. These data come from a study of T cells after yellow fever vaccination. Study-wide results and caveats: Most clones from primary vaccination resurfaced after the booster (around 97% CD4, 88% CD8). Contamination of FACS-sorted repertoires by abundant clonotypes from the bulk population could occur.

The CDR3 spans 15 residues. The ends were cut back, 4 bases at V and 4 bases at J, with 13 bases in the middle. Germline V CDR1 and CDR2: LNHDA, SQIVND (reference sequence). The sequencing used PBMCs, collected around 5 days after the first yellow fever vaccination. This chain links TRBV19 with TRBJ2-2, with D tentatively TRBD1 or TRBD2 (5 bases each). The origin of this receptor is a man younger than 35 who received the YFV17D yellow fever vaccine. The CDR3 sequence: CASSSSSRATGELFF. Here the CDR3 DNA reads TGTGCCAGTAGTAGCTCTAGCAGGGCCACCGGGGAGCTGTTTTTT.